The entry below gives a single TCR beta chain sequence along with its context. Which antigen it targets is not known. In total, 630 or so healthy bone marrow donors made up the cohort. All cohort members were sampled while nominally healthy, although unrecorded immune exposures were likely present. The donor was CMV seropositive and was included in the group of 250 to 300 seropositive cohort members. Every donor gave a peripheral blood sample, and the peripheral blood mononuclear cells from that sample were used for TCR beta sequencing. The Qiagen DNeasy Blood Extraction Kit was used to extract genomic DNA from the blood cell samples. The CDR3 holds 15 amino acids from the cysteine to the phenylalanine. Here the CDR3 DNA is all that survives: 45 bases in frame from base 1. V lost 1 base and J lost 8 bases, and the count of bases not matched to a germline gene is 7. From a lookup of the germline V gene (reference sequence), CDR1 and CDR2 are LNHNV and YYDKDF.

Receptors were amplified or captured by the immunoSEQ multiplex PCR assay. For the multiplex PCR, a mixture combining 60 forward primers for TCR Vbeta segments and 13 reverse primers for TCR Jbeta segments was used. The CDR3 region of rearranged TCR beta genes was amplified from genomic DNA with a multiplex PCR assay. The amplified TCR beta libraries were sequenced on the Illumina HiSeq System as 87-base-pair reads. Per the source publication's procedure: In a later analysis, about 80 million unique TCR beta chains were counted across the 650 to 700 repertoires, and approximately 11 million of these chains were shared by at least two donors. Raw reads were error-corrected and collapsed into unique sequences with a nearest-neighbor algorithm that merged closely related sequences to remove PCR and sequencing errors. CDR3 sequences were aligned to IMGT reference sequences to assign V, D and J gene segments. For a sequence to be retained, at least a six-nucleotide match to both a V gene segment and a J gene segment was required. Rearrangements were classified as productive when the CDR3 lacked stop codons and remained in frame with V and J, and all other rearrangements were classified as non-productive. Following IMGT convention, CDR3 was defined as the stretch from the second conserved V-encoded cysteine up to the conserved J-encoded phenylalanine. The earlier analysis of about 560 of the donors excluded any sequence lacking an unambiguous match to a single V gene segment. An earlier analysis of fewer than 650 of the donors classified V segments as functional when productive rearrangements were above 56.7% and as segregating when the standard deviation between donors was above 5%. A statistical classification framework was built to diagnose cytomegalovirus status from the catalog of TCR beta chain sequences. In a later analysis, TCR nucleotide sequences were compared against IMGT/GENE-DB human TR gene sequences so that V and J genes could be assigned. The TCRdist pipeline was used in a later analysis to assign CDR3 sequences and most-parsimonious VDJ recombination scenarios. In a later analysis, each TCR beta chain was defined by its CDR3 amino acid sequence together with its V-gene family, and reads lacking a unique V-gene family were excluded. As a way to deal with suspected cross-contamination and a sequencing artifact, a later analysis dropped nearly 600 nucleotide sequences that were highly shared and had low generation probability. A later analysis calculated a clonal expansion index for each public chain from normalized within-repertoire ranks of inferred template counts. A later analysis computed generation probabilities with a VDJ recombination model fitted to out-of-frame rearrangements, and checked the results against IGoR. In a later analysis, hypergeometric tests were used to score TCR-TCR, TCR-HLA and TCR-CMV co-occurrence, with a repertoire-size bias correction applied to TCR pairs. In a later analysis, false discovery rates were estimated by permuting HLA or CMV assignments 20 times. In a later analysis, co-occurring TCRs were grouped using DBSCAN, with TCRdist sequence similarity added in when clustering inside HLA-allele-positive subsets. Repertoires with fewer than 30,000 or more than 120,000 public chains were left out of co-occurrence clustering, as were several repertoires with anomalous nucleotide sharing. This immuneACCESS table, as held by TCRdb, lists in-frame sequences with V and J called but not all clones. Of the missing ones, under half trace to an unresolved V gene in checked studies; the others have no known cause. V and J calls and clone size are as listed in that table; D and trimming were resolved from the DNA. The sample's table lists a count of about 170,000 clones. The ten largest clones represent 0.79% of the sample.

These data belong to a study of cytomegalovirus exposure and HLA in healthy donors listed by TCRdb under 2017. General notes on the study: According to an earlier analysis of a few hundred of the donors, some 180 million T cells yielded 90 million to 130 million unique TCR beta sequences and around 280 Gb of sequence data. Roughly 300 gigabases of sequencing data and 70 million to 95 million unique TCR sequences made up an early release that covered approximately 620 HLA-typed donors. Among the roughly 380 genotyped donors, about 85% belonged to the genetic ancestry cluster associated with self-reported Caucasian donors. The study aimed to test whether cataloging public T cell receptors could reveal signatures of past pathogen exposure. The T cell repertoires of under 750 subjects were profiled by immunosequencing and related to cytomegalovirus serostatus. Along with the approximately 650-subject first cohort, a separate validation cohort of 120 different subjects was used. To predict cytomegalovirus infection status, the study brought together high-throughput TCR immunosequencing, statistical association of individual TCRs with disease status, and machine learning. To study patterns of TCR occurrence, a later analysis re-analyzed previously published TCR beta repertoires from just over 650 donors and added high-resolution HLA genotyping. Rather than drawing on any new phenotypic data, the later analysis identified candidate immune exposures from TCR beta sequences and the way those sequences occurred across donors. To decide whether each TCR beta V gene segment behaved as functional or pseudogenic, an earlier analysis of approximately 600 of the donors relied on high-throughput TCR beta sequencing. Alongside the repertoire data, information on donor age, sex, ethnicity and CMV serostatus was compiled. A later genetic analysis took genome-wide SNP genotypes for about 65% of the roughly 670 donors and used that subset as a discovery cohort. Every repertoire in the discovery cohort had been generated on one and the same sequencing platform. Both class I and class II loci were covered by HLA typing, at four-digit resolution. Typing coverage varied by locus: roughly 629-630 donors for A, B, C, DRB1 and DQB1; around 560 for DQA1; more than 600 for DPA1; approximately 470 for DPB1. A few DR-DQ haplotypes were handled as single units for association and clustering because linkage in the cohort was strong. Among roughly 400 genotyped donors of the cohort, an average of approximately 220,000 unique TCR beta nucleotide sequences was sequenced per donor, of which about 19% were non-productive.

Points the paper makes about the study in general: A group of highly shared sequence variants was considered likely to be a technical artifact of the sequencing pipeline. A further reported finding was that TCR beta sequences accurately predicted the HLA-A and HLA-B alleles for most subjects in the first cohort. While some public TCRs were present in many individuals, most TCR sequences turned up only very rarely across donors. When HLA alleles, especially DR and DQ, strongly co-occurred, TCR associations were difficult to assign to individual alleles. The earlier analysis of 587 of the donors excluded roughly 16 rarely observed V segments, including chromosome 9 orphons, because counts were too low. In a later analysis, HLA-associated TCR beta chains showed more clonal expansion and lower generation probabilities than non-associated chains that were equally common. Correlated functional status among segregating V segments might reflect linkage disequilibrium, but an unknown experimental factor could not be ruled out. A few of the identified cytomegalovirus-associated TCR beta chains were confirmed in vitro to be specific for cytomegalovirus antigens. An association between a missense DCLRE1C variant and V-gene and J-gene trimming of TCR beta chains was found in a later genetic analysis and replicated in an independent cohort. The classifier was reported to diagnose cytomegalovirus status with high specificity and sensitivity in both the original cohort and the validation cohort. For the cohort, immune exposure information was limited to CMV serostatus. According to a later analysis, parvovirus B19, influenza, CMV and Epstein-Barr virus appeared linked to several top co-occurrence clusters. A later analysis associated 17,000 or so TCR beta sequences with specific HLA alleles at a false discovery rate of 0.05. A later genetic analysis reported fewer N-insertions in productive TCRs among donors in an Asian-associated ancestry cluster than the approximately 700-donor mean. Most CMV-associated TCR beta chains appeared to be HLA-restricted in a later analysis, and the HLA associations seemed to be driven largely by CMV exposure. The cohort was sequenced for TCR beta chains only, and without alpha or paired-chain data the features that could be detected were limited. Some IMGT-functional V segments, including TRBV6-2 and TRBV6-3, could not be distinguished by the 87-base-pair reads and were therefore excluded. The study gave a list of roughly 150 TCR beta chains associated with cytomegalovirus. In an earlier analysis of 587 of the donors, most TCR beta V segments appeared in productive rearrangements about 87% or about 30% of the time, broadly matching IMGT annotations. Sequencing depth was assumed to be roughly uniform across donors in the presence/absence analyses, though that assumption may not hold. According to a later analysis, TCR association rates differed among HLA loci, with DRB1 alleles showing the most associated TCRs and HLA-C alleles showing the fewest. The authors suggested that the approach could potentially be generalized to other disease states and immunological phenotypes. HLA typing was unavailable for some donors at each locus, so association tests used only the typed subset.

The rearranged chain carries TRBV15 and TRBJ1-4; TRBD1 matches 7 bases in the middle. Sequences were obtained from PBMCs. The source is a woman aged 18-35 years in good health and CMV-seropositive. The CDR3 amino acid sequence is: CATSRGRDSNEKLFF. The DNA sequence is TGTGCCACCAGCAGAGGGAGGGACAGCAACGAAAAACTGTTTTTT.